The 14 T cell receptor beta chains given below trace back to one sample, sequenced in a study of shared clonotypes between healthy human individuals. Assay: immunoSEQ multiplex PCR; the TCRdb copy retains only in-frame clones and omits some. The sample comprises roughly 2.5 million clones, over 85% of which are singletons, and about 0.13% rests with the top ten. Sequenced: naive CD4+ T cells sorted from blood. The subset is: CD45RA+ positively selected. The receptors were sampled from a man between 18 and 35 years old in good health.

In regard to this clone: The same CDR3 also results from other DNA sequences found in this sample. The gene calls are TRBV6-6 and TRBJ2-7; D might be TRBD1 (8 bases). V dropped 5 bases and J dropped 4 bases, with 15 bases sitting between them. From germline, CDR1 is MNHNY and CDR2 SVGAGI (reference sequence). This CDR3 has 14 amino acids. The CDR3 loop reads CASSPDRGLYEQYF. Here the CDR3 DNA reads TGTGCCAGCAGTCCAGACAGGGGACTATACGAGCAGTACTTC.

With regard to this clone: Other DNA sequences in the same sample also yield this CDR3. V usage is TRBV5-1 and J usage is TRBJ2-2; weak D call: TRBD2 (5 bases). CDR1 and CDR2 (germline): SGHRS, YFSETQ. V lost 2 bases and J 1 base, leaving 6 bases between the germline ends. The CDR3 extends over 14 amino acids. The CDR3 DNA reads TGCGCCAGCAGCTTAAGCGGGAACACCGGGGAGCTGTTTTTT. Amino acids: CASSLSGNTGELFF.

In the case of this clone: The same CDR3 can be traced to other DNA sequences in this sample. The J gene is TRBJ2-7, the V gene TRBV7-2, with D perhaps given as TRBD1 or TRBD2 (5 bases each). Germline V gene lookup returns CDR1 SGHTA and CDR2 FQGNSA. The CDR3 is made up of 15 amino acids. The germline V and J ends were trimmed by 0 bases and 0 bases, with 9 bases remaining between them. Here the CDR3 reads CASSLASGTSYEQYF. DNA for the CDR3: TGTGCCAGCAGCTTAGCTTCCGGGACCTCCTACGAGCAGTACTTC.

This chain connects TRBV2 to TRBJ1-4; weak D call: TRBD1 (5 bases). Deletions cut 4 bases from V and 2 bases from J, with 14 bases between. The germline V gene encodes CDR1 SNHLY and CDR2 FYNNEI. CDR3 size: 16 residues. CDR3 in amino acids: CASSGTSGFTNEKLFF. As DNA, the CDR3 is TGTGCCAGCAGTGGGACTTCAGGGTTCACTAATGAAAAACTGTTTTTT. Full variable domain (outside the CDR3, taken from reference TRBV2 and TRBJ1-4): EPEVTQTPSHQVTQMGQEVILRCVPISNHLYFYWYRQILGQKVEFLVSFYNNEISEKSEIFDDQFSVERPDGSNFTLKIRSTKLEDSAMYFCASSGTSGFTNEKLFFGSGTQLSVL.

CDR3 sequence: CATGQGSPAFF. CDR3 sequence (DNA): TGTGCCACCGGTCAGGGTTCTCCAGCTTTCTTT. The V gene is TRBV2, the J gene TRBJ1-1, with a possible D match to TRBD1 (5 bases). This CDR3 is 11 amino acids long. Trimming cost V 10 bases and J 10 bases, with 16 bases left between them. Germline V gives CDR1 SNHLY, CDR2 FYNNEI. The whole variable domain, filled in from reference TRBV2 and TRBJ1-1, reads EPEVTQTPSHQVTQMGQEVILRCVPISNHLYFYWYRQILGQKVEFLVSFYNNEISEKSEIFDDQFSVERPDGSNFTLKIRSTKLEDSAMYFCATGQGSPAFFGQGTRLTVV.

This chain uses TRBV4-3 with TRBJ2-7; D may match TRBD1 or TRBD2 (6 bases each). V was trimmed by 0 bases and J by 2 bases, leaving 11 bases between them. There are 15 residues in the CDR3. The germline gives CDR1 LGHNA, CDR2 YSLEER. The DNA of the CDR3 is TGCGCCAGCAGCCAAGAAAAGGGGGGAACCTACGAGCAGTACTTC. This sequence encodes CASSQEKGGTYEQYF.

The chain joins TRBV5-1 to TRBJ2-7; weak D call: TRBD1 (5 bases). CDR3 length equals 15 residues. V was trimmed by 2 bases and J by 2 bases, leaving 14 bases between them. The germline gives CDR1 SGHRS, CDR2 YFSETQ. CDR3 sequence: CASSFSGQGPYEQYF. CDR3 nucleotides: TGCGCCAGCAGCTTCTCCGGCCAGGGCCCCTACGAGCAGTACTTC.

This clone was seen only once. V usage is TRBV19 and J usage is TRBJ2-1, with TRBD2 identical over 9 bases. This CDR3 spans 18 amino acids. Per germline, CDR1 LNHDA and CDR2 SQIVND (reference sequence). V shed 6 bases, J shed 2 bases, and the junction held 14 bases outside the gene matches. CDR3 sequence (DNA): TGTGCCAGTAGCCCTCGCGGTAGCGGGGGCCAAACCTACAATGAGCAGTTCTTC. Its protein product is CASSPRGSGGQTYNEQFF.

CDR3 sequence: CASSRTGMNTEAFF. The CDR3 coding sequence is TGTGCCAGCAGTCGGACAGGGATGAACACTGAAGCTTTCTTT. The chain is built from TRBV28 and TRBJ1-1; 8 nucleotides agree with TRBD1. The germline CDR1 and CDR2 sequences are MDHEN and SYDVKM. The V gene end was trimmed by 5 bases and the J gene end by 0 bases; junction bases not matched to a gene: 2. This CDR3 has 14 amino acids. Based on the CDR3 plus reference TRBV28 and TRBJ1-1, the full variable domain is DVKVTQSSRYLVKRTGEKVFLECVQDMDHENMFWYRQDPGLGLRLIYFSYDVKMKEKGDIPEGYSVSREKKERFSLILESASTNQTSMYLCASSRTGMNTEAFFGQGTRLTVV.

V gene TRBV28 combines with J gene TRBJ1-2; TRBD1 agrees at 8 bases. Losses at the gene ends were 7 bases for V and 2 bases for J; bases not matched to a gene: 3. Germline values: CDR1 MDHEN, CDR2 SYDVKM. The CDR3 is 13 amino acids. CDR3 DNA: TGTGCCAGCATCCGACAGGGGAACTATGGCTACACCTTC. Its protein product is CASIRQGNYGYTF.

Turning to this clone: The identical CDR3 is also encoded by other nucleotide sequences in the sample. This sequence joins TRBV5-1 and TRBJ2-1; D possibly corresponds to TRBD2 (6 bases). The CDR3 extends over 14 amino acids. Trimming shortened V by 4 bases and J by 2 bases, and 10 bases separated the two germline ends. Germline values: CDR1 SGHRS, CDR2 YFSETQ. CDR3 loop: CASSPGGAYNEQFF. Here the CDR3 DNA reads TGCGCCAGCAGCCCCGGGGGTGCCTACAATGAGCAGTTCTTC. The whole variable domain, remainder taken from reference TRBV5-1 and TRBJ2-1, is KAGVTQTPRYLIKTRGQQVTLSCSPISGHRSVSWYQQTPGQGLQFLFEYFSETQRNKGNFPGRFSGRQFSNSRSEMNVSTLELGDSALYLCASSPGGAYNEQFFGPGTRLTVL.

The genes are TRBV2 and TRBJ2-5; a weak D match, TRBD2 (5 bases). The end of the DNA aligns better with TRBJ2-7, so the J call may be wrong. Germline lookup yields CDR1 SNHLY and CDR2 FYNNEI. CDR3 length equals 14 residues. In DNA form, the CDR3 reads TGTGCCAGCAGTGGGACTCCCGGGACCTACGAGCAGTACTTC. Residues: CASSGTPGTYEQYF.

Remarks on this clone: Additional DNA sequences in this sample encode the identical CDR3. V gene TRBV9 combines with J gene TRBJ2-6; 9 positions agree with TRBD2. V shed 0 bases, J shed 4 bases, and the junction held 5 bases outside the gene matches. Germline loops: CDR1 SGDLS, CDR2 YYNGEE. The CDR3 runs 17 residues. The CDR3: CASSVGLAGSGANVLTF. CDR3 DNA: TGTGCCAGCAGCGTAGGGCTAGCGGGGTCGGGGGCCAACGTCCTGACTTTC.

The chain has TRBV10-3 and TRBJ2-7; TRBD1 agrees at 12 bases. Germline V gives CDR1 ENHRY, CDR2 SYGVKD. There are 14 residues in the CDR3. V trimming: 7 bases; J trimming: 5 bases; junction bases outside the gene matches: 6. CDR3 residues: CAIKSGTGGDEQYF. The CDR3 DNA follows: TGTGCCATCAAATCCGGGACAGGGGGCGACGAGCAGTACTTC.